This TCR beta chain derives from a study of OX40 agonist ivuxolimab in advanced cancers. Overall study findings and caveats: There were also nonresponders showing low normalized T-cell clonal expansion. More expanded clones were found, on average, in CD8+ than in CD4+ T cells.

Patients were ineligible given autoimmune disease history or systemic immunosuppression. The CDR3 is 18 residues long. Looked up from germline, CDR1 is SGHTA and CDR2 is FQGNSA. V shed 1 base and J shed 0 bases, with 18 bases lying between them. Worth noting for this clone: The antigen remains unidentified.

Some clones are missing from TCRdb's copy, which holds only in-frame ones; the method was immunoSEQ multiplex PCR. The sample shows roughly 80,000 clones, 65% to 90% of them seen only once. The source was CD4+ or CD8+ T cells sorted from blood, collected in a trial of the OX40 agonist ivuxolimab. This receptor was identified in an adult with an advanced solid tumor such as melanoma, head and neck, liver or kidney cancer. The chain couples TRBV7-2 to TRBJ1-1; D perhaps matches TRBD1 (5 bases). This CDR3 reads CASSLVRGGVRMNTEAFF. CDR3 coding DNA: TGTGCCAGCAGCTTAGTGAGGGGAGGGGTAAGAATGAACACTGAAGCTTTCTTT.